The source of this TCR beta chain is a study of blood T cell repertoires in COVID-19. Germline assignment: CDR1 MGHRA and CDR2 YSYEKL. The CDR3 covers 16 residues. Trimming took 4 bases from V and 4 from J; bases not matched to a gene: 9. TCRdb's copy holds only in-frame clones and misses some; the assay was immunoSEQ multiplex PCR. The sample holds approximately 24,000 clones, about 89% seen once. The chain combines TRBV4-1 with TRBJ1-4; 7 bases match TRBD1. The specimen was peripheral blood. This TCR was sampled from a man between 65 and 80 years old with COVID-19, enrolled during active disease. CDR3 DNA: TGCGCCAGCAGCCCCAGGGACAGCCATAATAATGAAAAACTGTTTTTT. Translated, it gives CASSPRDSHNNEKLFF.